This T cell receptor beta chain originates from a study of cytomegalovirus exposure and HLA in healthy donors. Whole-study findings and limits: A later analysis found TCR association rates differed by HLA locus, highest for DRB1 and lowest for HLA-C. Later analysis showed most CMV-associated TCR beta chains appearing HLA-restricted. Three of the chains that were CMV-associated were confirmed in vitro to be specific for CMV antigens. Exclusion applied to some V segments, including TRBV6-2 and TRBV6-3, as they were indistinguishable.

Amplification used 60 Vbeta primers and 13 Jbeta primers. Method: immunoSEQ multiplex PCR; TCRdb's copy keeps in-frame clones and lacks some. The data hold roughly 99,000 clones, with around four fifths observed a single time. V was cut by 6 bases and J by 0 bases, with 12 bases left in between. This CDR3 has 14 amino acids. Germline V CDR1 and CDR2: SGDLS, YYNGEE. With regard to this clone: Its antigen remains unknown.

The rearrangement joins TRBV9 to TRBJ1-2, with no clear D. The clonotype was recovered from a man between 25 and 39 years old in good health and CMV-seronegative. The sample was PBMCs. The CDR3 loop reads CASTVEGANYGYTF. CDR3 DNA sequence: TGTGCCAGCACCGTCGAGGGAGCTAACTATGGCTACACCTTC.